One and the same sample provided the 23 T cell receptor beta chains below, sequenced in a study of radiation and T cells in renal cell carcinoma. Time point described: blood 2 weeks post-SBRT. Treatment of the sample: 15 Gy SBRT to primary tumor, nephrectomy 4 weeks later. TCRdb's table, derived via immunoSEQ multiplex PCR, lists solely in-frame clones and lacks some. The top ten clones hold around 5.5% of a sample with roughly 75,000 clones, 82% of them seen once. The sequencing used blood, collected from a patient whose treatment included radiotherapy and nephrectomy. The receptors derive from a man aged 55 to 70 with renal cell carcinoma.

This clone appeared a few times. V usage is TRBV7-2 and J usage is TRBJ1-1; D is unclear. CDR1 is SGHTA and CDR2 is FQGNSA in the germline V gene. The CDR3 covers 13 residues. V was trimmed by 2 bases and J by 6 bases, leaving 10 bases between them. The CDR3 here is CASSLRSGAEAFF. The CDR3 bases are TGTGCCAGCAGCTTAAGGTCCGGGGCTGAAGCTTTCTTT.

The chain uses TRBV25-1 and TRBJ2-7; D is unclear. The CDR3 is 16 residues long. Between the trimmed V and J ends, which lost 2 bases and 0 bases, there was a span of 14 bases. From germline, CDR1 is MGHDK and CDR2 SYGVNS. The CDR3 nucleotides are TGTGCCAGCAGTGAAGCAGATGTGGATCTCTCCTACGAGCAGTACTTC. It yields the protein CASSEADVDLSYEQYF.

The genes are TRBV10-1 and TRBJ1-5, with a possible D match to TRBD1 (5 bases). Trimming took off 2 bases at V and 9 bases at J, with 23 bases between the two ends. CDR3 length: 17 amino acids. The germline gives CDR1 WNHNN, CDR2 SYGVQD (reference sequence). The CDR3 nucleotides read TGCGCCAGCAGTGAGAGTACCCCTGGGGGGACCTCTCGGCCCCAGCATTTT. Translation gives CASSESTPGGTSRPQHF.

This clone occurred once. The gene calls are TRBV19 and TRBJ1-1; D is unresolved. Germline CDR1 is LNHDA and CDR2 is SQIVND (reference sequence). V lost 6 bases, J lost 0 bases, and 17 bases lay in between. This CDR3 contains 16 residues. CDR3 DNA sequence: TGTGCCAGTAGATCCGGGCAGACCATCATGAACACTGAAGCTTTCTTT. It is translated as CASRSGQTIMNTEAFF. Combining the CDR3 with reference TRBV19 and TRBJ1-1 gives the whole variable domain DGGITQSPKYLFRKEGQNVTLSCEQNLNHDAMYWYRQDPGQGLRLIYYSQIVNDFQKGDIAEGYSVSREKKESFPLTVTSAQKNPTAFYLCASRSGQTIMNTEAFFGQGTRLTVV.

The J gene is TRBJ2-3, the V gene TRBV7-3; D might be TRBD1 or TRBD2, each matching 5 bases. This CDR3 has 14 residues. Germline-derived CDR1 and CDR2 are SGHTA and FQGTGA. V lost 5 bases and J lost 0, with 9 bases in between. The CDR3: CASSRDQSTDTQYF. The CDR3, as DNA: TGTGCCAGCAGCCGGGACCAGAGCACAGATACGCAGTATTTT.

The rearrangement uses TRBV28 and TRBJ1-5, with 10 bases lining up with TRBD1. Germline trimming cut 5 bases from V and 11 bases from J; bases unmatched to any gene: 12. Germline V gene data show CDR1 as MDHEN and CDR2 as SYDVKM. The CDR3 spans 15 residues. The CDR3 sequence is CASSLPGGQGKSQHF. The CDR3 region has the DNA TGTGCCAGCAGTCTCCCTGGGGGACAGGGGAAATCCCAGCATTTT.

The chain links TRBV14 to TRBJ2-7; tentatively, D is TRBD2 (6 bases). The CDR3 is made up of 14 amino acids. Trimming pared 0 bases from V and 5 bases from J, leaving 11 bases between. CDR1 and CDR2 from the germline V gene are SGHDN and FVKESK. CDR3 coding DNA: TGTGCCAGCAGCCAAGAATTGTGGAGGGACGAGCAGTACTTC. It codes for CASSQELWRDEQYF.

The rearrangement uses TRBV4-1 and TRBJ2-2; 7 bases agree with TRBD1. J lost 2 bases, V lost 3 bases, and 9 bases had no gene match. Germline V CDR1 and CDR2: MGHRA, YSYEKL. CDR3 length equals 17 residues. The chain's CDR3 is CASSHGLTGLNTGELFF. CDR3 coding DNA: TGCGCCAGCAGCCACGGTTTGACAGGGCTCAACACCGGGGAGCTGTTTTTT.

The chain recombines TRBV6-6 with TRBJ2-5; D is unresolved. The DNA end is a closer match to TRBJ2-7, so the J assignment may be wrong. Germline CDR1 MNHNY, CDR2 SVGAGI (reference sequence). CDR3 length equals 13 residues. The CDR3 DNA is TGTGCCAGCAGTTACCACCTGGTCTACGAGCAGTACTTC. Translation: CASSYHLVYEQYF.

In its sample, this clone was seen once. This chain's CDR3 is CASSQTSGKTDTQYF. DNA of the CDR3: TGTGCCAGCAGTCAGACTAGCGGGAAGACAGATACGCAGTATTTT. The V call is TRBV4-2, the J call TRBJ2-3; TRBD2 matches at 11 bases. This CDR3 comprises 15 residues. Germline loops: CDR1 LGHNA, CDR2 YNFKEQ. V lost 6 bases to trimming and J lost 3 bases; unmatched junction nucleotides: 5.

The V call is TRBV7-9, the J call TRBJ2-3; 12 bases agree with TRBD2. Trimming cost V 5 bases and J 6 bases; bases outside gene matches: 9. This CDR3 is 16 amino acids long. CDR1 and CDR2 from the germline V gene are SEHNR and FQNEAQ (reference sequence). As DNA, the CDR3 is TGTGCCAGCAGCGCCGGACTAGCGGGGAGCAGTGATACGCAGTATTTT. Translating it yields CASSAGLAGSSDTQYF.

This chain uses TRBV7-3 with TRBJ2-7; 8 positions match TRBD2. The CDR3 has 14 amino acids. V lost 3 bases, J lost 5 bases, and 6 bases stayed unmatched. Germline values: CDR1 SGHTA, CDR2 FQGTGA. CDR3 loop: CASSLIAGTDEQYF. CDR3 nucleotides: TGTGCCAGCAGCTTGATAGCGGGAACGGACGAGCAGTACTTC.

This clone has only a few counts. V is TRBV6-1 and J is TRBJ2-2; D is unclear. Germline V gene data show CDR1 as MNHNS and CDR2 as SASEGT. The CDR3 runs to 12 residues. The V and J ends lost 7 bases and 3 bases respectively, with 6 bases between them. CDR3 coding DNA: TGTGCCAGCACCAGAGACACCGGGGAGCTGTTTTTT. It yields the protein CASTRDTGELFF.

A few counts support this clone. This chain joins TRBV11-3 and TRBJ2-7; D is ambiguous. Germline V gene data show CDR1 as SGHNT and CDR2 as YENEEA. The CDR3 has 15 amino acids. Trimming removed 3 bases from V and 1 base from J, with 13 bases in between. As DNA, the CDR3 is TGTGCCAGCAGCTTGGGCCGAGGCAGATCCTACGAGCAGTACTTC. Translating it yields CASSLGRGRSYEQYF.

By share, this clone counts as medium-sized. V usage is TRBV10-3 and J usage is TRBJ2-1; tentatively, D is TRBD2 (6 bases). Germline V gene data show CDR1 as ENHRY and CDR2 as SYGVKD. The V end lost 6 bases, the J end lost 4 bases, and 13 bases lay between the germline ends. The CDR3 has 14 residues. The CDR3 loop is CAISGGGGYNEQFF. The CDR3, as DNA: TGTGCCATCAGCGGGGGAGGCGGGTACAATGAGCAGTTCTTC.

This clone was seen a handful of times. J is TRBJ1-1 and V is TRBV6-5, with D maybe TRBD1 (5 bases). Looked up from germline, CDR1 is MNHEY and CDR2 is SVGAGI. The ends were cut back, 7 bases at V and 3 bases at J, with 15 bases in the middle. The CDR3 covers 14 residues. The CDR3 DNA sequence: TGTGCCAGCACTCAGGGAAGAAGGGACACTGAAGCTTTCTTT. Translating it yields CASTQGRRDTEAFF.

About this clone: Other DNA sequences in the same sample also yield this CDR3. The CDR3 reads CASSFGLAGNTGELFF. DNA for the CDR3: TGTGCCAGCAGCTTCGGACTGGCGGGGAACACCGGGGAGCTGTTTTTT. The chain combines TRBV14 with TRBJ2-2, with D maybe TRBD2 (5 bases). The CDR3 is 16 amino acids. The germline V gene has CDR1 SGHDN and CDR2 FVKESK. The germline V and J ends were trimmed by 5 bases and 1 base, with 14 bases remaining between them. The whole variable domain, remainder taken from reference TRBV14 and TRBJ2-2, is EAGVTQFPSHSVIEKGQTVTLRCDPISGHDNLYWYRRVMGKEIKFLLHFVKESKQDESGMPNNRFLAERTGGTYSTLKVQPAELEDSGVYFCASSFGLAGNTGELFFGEGSRLTVL.

This chain joins TRBV9 and TRBJ2-7; maybe TRBD2 (7 bases). Germline V CDR1 and CDR2: SGDLS, YYNGEE. The CDR3 loop spans 15 amino acids. Trimming removed 4 bases at V and 4 bases at J, with 18 bases between. The CDR3 coding sequence is TGTGCCAGCAGCCCTAACCCAGGGGAGGGTTACGAGCAGTACTTC. This translates into CASSPNPGEGYEQYF.

The chain couples TRBV19 to TRBJ2-3, with D unclear. This CDR3 has 12 residues. Germline V gene sequence: CDR1 LNHDA, CDR2 SQIVND (reference sequence). V gave up 3 bases and J gave up 4 bases, with 5 bases separating them. CDR3 amino acids: CASSMFPDTQYF. For the CDR3, the DNA is TGTGCCAGTAGTATGTTCCCAGATACGCAGTATTTT.

V usage is TRBV7-2 and J usage is TRBJ2-5, with a tentative D call TRBD2 (7 bases). V lost 5 bases and J lost 5, with 12 bases in between. The CDR3 runs to 13 residues. Germline assignment: CDR1 SGHTA and CDR2 FQGNSA. CDR3 in DNA: TGTGCCAGCAGCCCTAGGGGGGGGGAGACCCAGTACTTC. Amino acid sequence: CASSPRGGETQYF.

The chain has TRBV18 and TRBJ2-1, with a weak D call TRBD1 (6 bases). This CDR3 comprises 15 residues. Trimming took 1 base from V and 4 from J, leaving 11 bases between them. In germline, CDR1 is KGHSH, CDR2 LQKENI. The DNA of the CDR3 is TGTGCCAGCTCACCACGCGAGGGGGATTACAATGAGCAGTTCTTC. Its translation: CASSPREGDYNEQFF.

V usage is TRBV27 and J usage is TRBJ2-1; 8 nucleotides align to TRBD2. The trim removed 11 bases at V and 6 bases at J, leaving 12 bases unmatched. Per germline, CDR1 MNHEY and CDR2 SMNVEV (reference sequence). The CDR3 loop spans 14 amino acids. CDR3 sequence (DNA): TGTGCCGCCGGAGAGTCAGCGGGAGTCAATGAGCAGTTCTTC. Residues: CAAGESAGVNEQFF.

This rearrangement joins TRBV19 to TRBJ2-2; 9 positions agree with TRBD1. V shed 4 bases, J shed 5 bases, and the junction held 2 bases outside the gene matches. The CDR3 has 14 residues. CDR1 is LNHDA, CDR2 SQIVND, per germline (reference sequence). The CDR3 DNA is TGTGCCAGTAGTACGACAGGGGGGACCGGGGAGCTGTTTTTT. It yields the protein CASSTTGGTGELFF. The full variable domain, its missing parts supplied by reference TRBV19 and TRBJ2-2, is DGGITQSPKYLFRKEGQNVTLSCEQNLNHDAMYWYRQDPGQGLRLIYYSQIVNDFQKGDIAEGYSVSREKKESFPLTVTSAQKNPTAFYLCASSTTGGTGELFFGEGSRLTVL.